This entry lists 29 T cell receptor beta chains sequenced from one sample in a study of regulatory T cells in long-lasting Graves disease. This sample's time point: persistent/refractory GD, antithyroid drugs over 5 years with positive TRAb. From RNA extracted from PBMCs, the TCR library was made. Combining iRepertoire HTBI primers with Arm-PCR of CDR3 regions, the authors built TCR beta libraries. TCRdb reprocessed the multiplex PCR reads via MiXCR and lists one record per CDR3 protein. The table records about 460,000 distinct CDR3 sequences, approximately 22% of them present only once. The source was peripheral blood mononuclear cells (PBMCs), collected when the disease was refractory, from a patient treated with antithyroid drugs. Every receptor here comes from a female donor with Graves disease.

This clonotype turned up a few times. The chain recombines TRBV24-1 with TRBJ2-5, with D uncertain. This CDR3 spans 15 amino acids. Germline V gene data show CDR1 as KGHDR and CDR2 as SFDVKD. Trimming took 5 bases from V and 5 from J, leaving 17 bases between them. CDR3 sequence reads: CATSGIQGLDETQYF. In nucleotides, the CDR3 is TGTGCCACCAGTGGCATACAAGGGCTAGACGAGACCCAGTACTTC.

This clonotype was observed a handful of times. The chain links TRBV20-1 to TRBJ2-2; unclear D gene. The germline V gene encodes CDR1 DFQATT and CDR2 SNEGSKA (reference sequence). V gave up 5 bases and J gave up 4 bases, with 17 bases separating them. The CDR3 has 15 amino acids. The CDR3 nucleotides read TGCAGTGCTGCTGCTGCTGTCGTCGCCACCGGGGAGCTGTTTTTT. Translation: CSAAAAVVATGELFF.

As regards this clonotype: The junction shows a germline mismatch at one end, possibly a read error. The rearrangement links TRBV6-5 to TRBJ2-2; maybe TRBD1 (6 bases). CDR1 MNHEY and CDR2 SVGAGI come from the germline V gene. The length of the CDR3 is 13 residues. CDR3 in DNA: TGTGCCAGCAGTTACTCGGGGGCCGGGGAGCTGCTTTTT. This translates into CASSYSGAGELLF.

This clonotype has more than one count but fewer than ten. J is TRBJ2-7 and V is TRBV30; D assignment may be TRBD1 or TRBD2 (5 bases each). Germline V gene sequence: CDR1 GTSNPN, CDR2 SVGIG (reference sequence). V was clipped by 3 bases and J by 2 bases, with 11 bases between them. The CDR3 consists of 13 residues. Here the CDR3 reads CAWRGVYPYEQYF. The CDR3 DNA follows: TGTGCCTGGAGGGGGGTTTATCCCTACGAGCAGTACTTC.

This clonotype has a count of ten or more. V is TRBV2 and J is TRBJ2-5; 7 bases are shared with TRBD1. Germline V lookup: CDR1 SNHLY, CDR2 FYNNEI. CDR3 length equals 15 residues. V shed 5 bases, J shed 5 bases, and the junction held 11 bases outside the gene matches. CDR3 nucleotides: TGTGCCAGCAGTTACGGACAGGCCGCCGGGGAGACCCAGTACTTC. This gives the protein CASSYGQAAGETQYF.

The chain combines TRBV11-3 with TRBJ2-2; TRBD1 matches 10 bases. This CDR3 has 16 residues. V was pared by 5 bases and J by 4 bases, with 7 bases of the junction left unmatched. Germline values: CDR1 SGHNT, CDR2 YENEEA. The CDR3 DNA reads TGTGCCAGCAGCCATGCCGGGACAGGGGTCACCGGGGAGCTGTTTTTT. Protein: CASSHAGTGVTGELFF. Using reference TRBV11-3 and TRBJ2-2 for the parts outside the CDR3, the full variable domain is EAGVVQSPRYKIIEKKQPVAFWCNPISGHNTLYWYLQNLGQGPELLIRYENEEAVDDSQLPKDRFSAERLKGVDSTLKIQPAELGDSAVYLCASSHAGTGVTGELFFGEGSRLTVL.

This clonotype was seen ten or more times. This chain links TRBV13 with TRBJ1-5; tentatively, D is TRBD1 (6 bases). Germline V CDR1 and CDR2: PRHDT, FYEKMQ (reference sequence). V was clipped by 3 bases and J by 11 bases, with 8 bases between them. This CDR3 comprises 11 residues. For the CDR3, the DNA is TGTGCCAGCAGCTTTAGGGGGGCCCAGCATTTT. This gives the protein CASSFRGAQHF.

This clonotype was counted between two and nine times. This sequence joins TRBV9 and TRBJ1-1; maybe TRBD1 (5 bases). Looked up from germline, CDR1 is SGDLS and CDR2 is YYNGEE. V was clipped by 1 base and J by 5 bases, with 12 bases between them. CDR3 length: 14 amino acids. The CDR3 bases are TGTGCCAGCAGCGTACAAGGGGTGGCTACTGAAGCTTTCTTT. Translation gives CASSVQGVATEAFF. The full variable domain, its missing parts supplied by reference TRBV9 and TRBJ1-1, is DSGVTQTPKHLITATGQRVTLRCSPRSGDLSVYWYQQSLDQGLQFLIQYYNGEERAKGNILERFSAQQFPDLHSELNLSSLELGDSALYFCASSVQGVATEAFFGQGTRLTVV.

This clonotype occurred many times. The junction and the germline gene differ at one end; a read error may be behind it. The chain uses TRBV7-2 and TRBJ2-7; D unclear. Per germline, CDR1 SGHTA and CDR2 FQGNSA. This CDR3 comprises 13 residues. CDR3 bases: TGTGCCAGCAGCTTAGAAGGGAACTACGAGAAGAACTTC. It encodes CASSLEGNYEKNF.

This clonotype occurred many times. CDR3 region: CASSRGDQETQYF. The CDR3 DNA reads TGTGCCAGCAGCCGGGGAGACCAAGAGACCCAGTACTTC. This sequence joins TRBV7-3 and TRBJ2-5; D possibly corresponds to TRBD2 (5 bases). Germline lookup yields CDR1 SGHTA and CDR2 FQGTGA. The CDR3 is 13 amino acids. Between the trimmed V and J ends, which lost 5 bases and 0 bases, there was a span of 7 bases.

The chain combines TRBV28 with TRBJ2-3; D gene uncertain. V gave up 7 bases and J gave up 4 bases, with 9 bases separating them. The CDR3 has 12 residues. Germline V gene data show CDR1 as MDHEN and CDR2 as SYDVKM. As DNA, the CDR3 is TGTGCCAGCATTGGTAGCCCAGATACGCAGTATTTT. It yields the protein CASIGSPDTQYF.

This clonotype was seen more than once but under ten times. The chain employs TRBV2 and TRBJ1-3, with 8 bases lining up with TRBD1. V trimming: 3 bases; J trimming: 2 bases; junction bases outside the gene matches: 6. CDR3 length: 16 amino acids. CDR1 SNHLY and CDR2 FYNNEI come from the germline V gene. The CDR3 DNA sequence: TGTGCCAGCAGTGACGCCGACAGGGGCCCTGGAAACACCATATATTTT. This encodes CASSDADRGPGNTIYF.

The V and J genes are TRBV7-2 and TRBJ1-5; D not resolved. Germline V gene lookup returns CDR1 SGHTA and CDR2 FQGNSA. The CDR3 runs to 17 residues. Trimming shortened V by 4 bases and J by 0 bases, and 16 bases separated the two germline ends. CDR3 amino acids: CASSSGRIPSSNQPQHF. Here the CDR3 DNA reads TGTGCCAGCAGCTCAGGACGGATTCCTTCTAGCAATCAGCCCCAGCATTTT. Combining the CDR3 with reference TRBV7-2 and TRBJ1-5 gives the whole variable domain GAGVSQSPSNKVTEKGKDVELRCDPISGHTALYWYRQSLGQGLEFLIYFQGNSAPDKSGLPSDRFSAERTGGSVSTLTIQRTQQEDSAVYLCASSSGRIPSSNQPQHFGDGTRLSIL.

This clonotype was recorded at least ten times. The rearrangement links TRBV28 to TRBJ1-1; D remains ambiguous. V gave up 8 bases and J gave up 5 bases, with 3 bases separating them. This CDR3 has 9 amino acids. Germline loops: CDR1 MDHEN, CDR2 SYDVKM. The chain's CDR3 is CASGTEAFF. The CDR3, as DNA: TGTGCCAGCGGGACTGAAGCTTTCTTT. The full variable domain, completed using reference TRBV28 and TRBJ1-1, is DVKVTQSSRYLVKRTGEKVFLECVQDMDHENMFWYRQDPGLGLRLIYFSYDVKMKEKGDIPEGYSVSREKKERFSLILESASTNQTSMYLCASGTEAFFGQGTRLTVV.

This clonotype has ten or more counts. The chain employs TRBV25-1 and TRBJ2-5, with D tentatively TRBD1 (6 bases). Germline assignment: CDR1 MGHDK and CDR2 SYGVNS. The CDR3 consists of 16 residues. V lost 4 bases to trimming and J lost 0 bases, with 15 bases between them. Here the CDR3 reads CASSALQGRHQETQYF. CDR3 nucleotides: TGTGCCAGCAGTGCCTTACAGGGAAGGCACCAAGAGACCCAGTACTTC.

V usage is TRBV6-4 and J usage is TRBJ2-2; 7 positions match TRBD2. V gave up 3 bases and J gave up 5 bases; unmatched junction bases: 6. From germline, CDR1 is MRHNA and CDR2 SNTAGT. The CDR3 has 15 residues. This CDR3 is CASSDYGLGTGELFF. In DNA, the CDR3 is TGTGCCAGCAGTGATTACGGACTAGGAACCGGGGAGCTGTTTTTT.

This clonotype appeared once. The genes are TRBV4-3 and TRBJ2-2, with 7 bases identical to TRBD1. CDR3 size: 17 residues. Germline assignment: CDR1 LGHNA and CDR2 YSLEER. V dropped 2 bases and J dropped 5; count of bases not matched to a gene: 11. CDR3 sequence: CASSQFPVTGETGELFF. In nucleotides, the CDR3 is TGCGCCAGCAGCCAATTCCCGGTAACAGGGGAAACCGGGGAGCTGTTTTTT.

As regards this clonotype: A much more abundant neighbour one base away suggests this may be a read error. The chain combines TRBV7-6 with TRBJ2-7; D possibly uses TRBD1 or TRBD2 (6 bases each). The CDR3 has 13 amino acids. Germline CDR1 SGHVS, CDR2 FNYEAQ. Trimming took 1 base from V and 5 from J, leaving 9 bases between them. In nucleotides, the CDR3 is TGTGCCAGCAGCTTAGTGGGGGGCCACGAGCAGTACTTC. Translating gives CASSLVGGHEQYF.

This clonotype has just a few counts. The chain recombines TRBV27 with TRBJ2-4; weak D call: TRBD2 (6 bases). Deletions cut 10 bases from V and 9 bases from J, with 13 bases between. Per germline, CDR1 MNHEY and CDR2 SMNVEV (reference sequence). The CDR3 consists of 11 residues. The CDR3 sequence: CATRNGGIQYF. The CDR3 coding sequence is TGTGCCACACGGAACGGGGGCATTCAGTACTTC.

At least ten counts were recorded for this clonotype. J is TRBJ1-1 and V is TRBV6-1; D is uncertain. CDR1 MNHNS and CDR2 SASEGT come from the germline V gene. This CDR3 spans 13 amino acids. Trimming left V 8 bases short and J 7 bases short, with 17 bases between. The CDR3 bases are TGTGCCAGCGAGGAGGCGGAGGGTATTGAAGCTTTCTTT. This encodes CASEEAEGIEAFF.

With respect to this clonotype: The junction does not match germline at one end; this may be a read error. This rearrangement joins TRBV6-1 to TRBJ1-1, with D tentatively TRBD1 (5 bases). The CDR3 length is 15 residues. CDR1 and CDR2 (germline): MNHNS, SASEGT. The CDR3 coding sequence is TGTACCAGCAGTGAAGGAGACAGAACCGTCGGAGAAGCTTTCTTT. Its translation: CTSSEGDRTVGEAFF.

V gene TRBV7-2 combines with J gene TRBJ2-1, with 8 bases matching TRBD2. Unmatched junction bases numbered 6, after V lost 1 base and J lost 7 bases. The CDR3 runs to 15 residues. Per germline, CDR1 SGHTA and CDR2 FQGNSA. The CDR3 sequence is CASSLEAGVYNEQFF. In DNA, the CDR3 is TGTGCCAGCAGCTTAGAAGCGGGAGTCTATAATGAGCAGTTCTTC.

This sequence joins TRBV28 and TRBJ2-7; 8 bases line up with TRBD1. This CDR3 spans 16 amino acids. After removal of 2 bases from V and 2 bases from J, the junction contained 8 bases not matched to a gene. The germline gives CDR1 MDHEN, CDR2 SYDVKM. This chain's CDR3 is CASSLASWTGTYEQYF. In DNA, the CDR3 is TGTGCCAGCAGTTTAGCTAGTTGGACAGGGACCTACGAGCAGTACTTC.

This clonotype was seen at least ten times. The rearrangement links TRBV28 to TRBJ1-6; no reliable D call. This CDR3 has 13 amino acids. Germline V gene data show CDR1 as MDHEN and CDR2 as SYDVKM. The germline V and J ends were trimmed by 5 bases and 9 bases, with 11 bases remaining between them. DNA of the CDR3: TGTGCCAGCAGTCCGACGAGGAGTTCACCCCTCCACTTT. Translating it yields CASSPTRSSPLHF.

The chain joins TRBV6-4 to TRBJ2-7; D ambiguous. The CDR3 contains 15 residues. V lost 6 bases, J lost 2 bases, and 17 bases lay in between. Germline V gene data show CDR1 as MRHNA and CDR2 as SNTAGT. The CDR3 DNA is TGTGCCAGCAGCCGCCGCCTTATGGGCCCCTACGAGCAGTACTTC. This sequence encodes CASSRRLMGPYEQYF.

To note about this clonotype: Given a far larger clone just one base away, this is likely a sequencing read error. The V call is TRBV6-1, the J call TRBJ1-1, with 7 nucleotides matching TRBD1. CDR3 length: 12 amino acids. Germline V gene lookup returns CDR1 MNHNS and CDR2 SASEGT. The CDR3 bases are TGTGCCTGCAGTTACAGGGGAACTGAAGCTTTCTTT. Its protein is CACSYRGTEAFF.

With regard to this clonotype: A much larger clone is a single base away; this may be a read error. This chain uses TRBV28 with TRBJ1-1; no reliable D call. The CDR3 has 13 residues. Germline V lookup: CDR1 MDHEN, CDR2 SYDVKM. CDR3 DNA: TGTGTCAGCAGTTTCAAGATGAACACTGAAGCTTTCTTT. This gives the protein CVSSFKMNTEAFF.

This rearrangement joins TRBV6-5 to TRBJ2-2; 9 positions match TRBD1. J lost 4 bases, V lost 2 bases, and 2 bases had no gene match. The CDR3 runs 15 residues. CDR1 is MNHEY and CDR2 is SVGAGI in the germline V gene. CDR3 protein: CASSYGTGITGELFF. Written as DNA, the CDR3 is TGTGCCAGCAGTTACGGGACAGGGATCACCGGGGAGCTGTTTTTT.

There are a few counts of this clonotype. The chain joins TRBV29-1 to TRBJ2-6; no clear D gene. CDR3 length: 13 residues. CDR1 SQVTM and CDR2 ANQGSEA come from the germline V gene. V lost 7 bases, J lost 3 bases, and 10 bases lay in between. The CDR3 DNA is TGCAGCGCAACGATCCTTGGGGCCAACGTCCTGACTTTC. This codes for CSATILGANVLTF.